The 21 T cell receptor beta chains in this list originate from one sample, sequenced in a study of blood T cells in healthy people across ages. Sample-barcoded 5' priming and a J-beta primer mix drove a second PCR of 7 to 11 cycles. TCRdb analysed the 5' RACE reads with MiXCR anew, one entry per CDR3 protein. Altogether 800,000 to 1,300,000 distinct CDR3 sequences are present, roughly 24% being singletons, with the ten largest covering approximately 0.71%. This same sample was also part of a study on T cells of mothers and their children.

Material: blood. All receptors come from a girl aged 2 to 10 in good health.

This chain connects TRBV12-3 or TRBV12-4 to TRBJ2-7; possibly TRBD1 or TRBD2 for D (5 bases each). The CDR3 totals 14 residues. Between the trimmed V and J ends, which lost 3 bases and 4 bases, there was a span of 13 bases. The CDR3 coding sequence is TGTGCCAGCAGTTTCCGGGACCCTCCTTACGAGCAGTACTTC. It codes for CASSFRDPPYEQYF.

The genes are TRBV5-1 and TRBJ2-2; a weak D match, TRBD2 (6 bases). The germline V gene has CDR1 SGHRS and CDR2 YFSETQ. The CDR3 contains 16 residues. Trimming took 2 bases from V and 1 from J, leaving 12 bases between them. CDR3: CASSLGRRGNTGELFF. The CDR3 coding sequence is TGCGCCAGCAGCTTAGGGCGGCGGGGGAACACCGGGGAGCTGTTTTTT.

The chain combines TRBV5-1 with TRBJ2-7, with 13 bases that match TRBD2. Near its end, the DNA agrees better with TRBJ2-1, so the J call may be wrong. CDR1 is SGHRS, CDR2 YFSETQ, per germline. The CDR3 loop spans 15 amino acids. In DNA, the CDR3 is TGCGCCAGCAGCTTGGGACTAGCGGGAGGTCGTGAGCAGTTCTTC. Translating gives CASSLGLAGGREQFF.

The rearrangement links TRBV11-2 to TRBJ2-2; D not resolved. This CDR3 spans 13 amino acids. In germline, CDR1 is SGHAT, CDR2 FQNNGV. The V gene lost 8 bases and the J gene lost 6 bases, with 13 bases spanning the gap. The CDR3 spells CASFGGVAGELFF. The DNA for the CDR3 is TGTGCCAGCTTCGGTGGGGTGGCCGGGGAGCTGTTTTTT.

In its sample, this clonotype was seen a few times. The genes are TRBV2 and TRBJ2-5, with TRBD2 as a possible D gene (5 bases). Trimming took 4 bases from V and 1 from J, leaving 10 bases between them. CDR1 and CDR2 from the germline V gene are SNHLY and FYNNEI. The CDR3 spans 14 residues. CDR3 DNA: TGTGCCAGCAGTGGGACTCTAATCCAAGAGACCCAGTACTTC. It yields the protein CASSGTLIQETQYF.

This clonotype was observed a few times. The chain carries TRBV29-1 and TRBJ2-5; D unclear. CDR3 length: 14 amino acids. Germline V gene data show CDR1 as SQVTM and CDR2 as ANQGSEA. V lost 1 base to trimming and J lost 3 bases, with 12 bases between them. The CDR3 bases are TGCAGCGTTGAAGTAGGGCAGGTGGAAGAGACCCAGTACTTC. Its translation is CSVEVGQVEETQYF.

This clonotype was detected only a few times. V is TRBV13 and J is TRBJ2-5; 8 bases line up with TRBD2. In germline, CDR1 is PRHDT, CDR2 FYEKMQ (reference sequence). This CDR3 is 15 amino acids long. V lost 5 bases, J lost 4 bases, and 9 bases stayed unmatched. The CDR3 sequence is CASSPGWSGRETQYF. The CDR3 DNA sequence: TGTGCCAGCAGCCCGGGGTGGAGCGGGAGAGAGACCCAGTACTTC. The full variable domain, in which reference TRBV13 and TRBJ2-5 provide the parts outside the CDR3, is AAGVIQSPRHLIKEKRETATLKCYPIPRHDTVYWYQQGPGQDPQFLISFYEKMQSDKGSIPDRFSAQQFSDYHSELNMSSLELGDSALYFCASSPGWSGRETQYFGPGTRLLVL.

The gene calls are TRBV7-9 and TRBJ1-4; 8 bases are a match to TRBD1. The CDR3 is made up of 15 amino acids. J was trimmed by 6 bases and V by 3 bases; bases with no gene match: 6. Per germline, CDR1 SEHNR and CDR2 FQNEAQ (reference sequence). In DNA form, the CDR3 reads TGTGCCAGCAGCTTGACGAAGACAGGGGATGAAAAACTGTTTTTT. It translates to CASSLTKTGDEKLFF.

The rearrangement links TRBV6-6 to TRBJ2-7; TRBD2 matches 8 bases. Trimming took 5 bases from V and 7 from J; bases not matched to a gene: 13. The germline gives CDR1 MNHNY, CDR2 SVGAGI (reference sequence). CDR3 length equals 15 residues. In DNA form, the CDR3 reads TGTGCCAGCAGTCCCGGGACTAGGGGCCTTATGGAGCAGTACTTC. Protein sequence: CASSPGTRGLMEQYF.

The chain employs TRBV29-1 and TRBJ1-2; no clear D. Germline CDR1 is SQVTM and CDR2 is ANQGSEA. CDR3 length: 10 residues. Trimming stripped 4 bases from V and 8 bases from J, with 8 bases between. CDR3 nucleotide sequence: TGCAGCGTTGTTGAGGGCGGCTACACCTTC. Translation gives CSVVEGGYTF. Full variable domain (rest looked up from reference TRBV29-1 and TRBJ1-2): SAVISQKPSRDICQRGTSLTIQCQVDSQVTMMFWYRQQPGQSLTLIATANQGSEATYESGFVIDKFPISRPNLTFSTLTVSNMSPEDSSIYLCSVVEGGYTFGSGTRLTVV.

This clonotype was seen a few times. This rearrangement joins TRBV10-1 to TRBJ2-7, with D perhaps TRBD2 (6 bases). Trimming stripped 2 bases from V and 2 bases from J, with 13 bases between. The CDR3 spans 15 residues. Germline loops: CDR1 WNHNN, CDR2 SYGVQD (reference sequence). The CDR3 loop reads CASSETSLRAYEQYF. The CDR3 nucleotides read TGCGCCAGCAGTGAGACTAGCCTCCGGGCCTACGAGCAGTACTTC.

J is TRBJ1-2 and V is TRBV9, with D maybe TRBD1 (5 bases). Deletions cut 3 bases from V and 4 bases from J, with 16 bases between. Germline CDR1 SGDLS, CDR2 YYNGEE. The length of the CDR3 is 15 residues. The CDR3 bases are TGTGCCAGCAGCGCCAGGACACCCGGGAGCTATGGCTACACCTTC. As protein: CASSARTPGSYGYTF. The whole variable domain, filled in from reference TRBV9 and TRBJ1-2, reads DSGVTQTPKHLITATGQRVTLRCSPRSGDLSVYWYQQSLDQGLQFLIQYYNGEERAKGNILERFSAQQFPDLHSELNLSSLELGDSALYFCASSARTPGSYGYTFGSGTRLTVV.

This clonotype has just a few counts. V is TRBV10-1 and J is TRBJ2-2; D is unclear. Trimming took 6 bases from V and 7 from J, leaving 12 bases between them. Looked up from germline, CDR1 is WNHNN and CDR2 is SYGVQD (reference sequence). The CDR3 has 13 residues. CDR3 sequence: CASRATWDGELFF. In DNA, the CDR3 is TGCGCCAGCAGGGCGACCTGGGACGGGGAGCTGTTTTTT.

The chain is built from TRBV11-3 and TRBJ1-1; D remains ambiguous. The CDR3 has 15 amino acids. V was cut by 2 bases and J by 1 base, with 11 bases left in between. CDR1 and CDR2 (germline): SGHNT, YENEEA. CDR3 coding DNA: TGTGCCAGCAGCTTAAGCGTCGTGGGGAACACTGAAGCTTTCTTT. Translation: CASSLSVVGNTEAFF.

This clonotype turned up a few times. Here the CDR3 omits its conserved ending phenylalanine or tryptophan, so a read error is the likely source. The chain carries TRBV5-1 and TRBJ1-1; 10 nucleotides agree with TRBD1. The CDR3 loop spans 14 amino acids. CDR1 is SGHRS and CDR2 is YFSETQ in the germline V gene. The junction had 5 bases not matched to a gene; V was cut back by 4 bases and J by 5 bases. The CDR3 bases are TGCGCCAGCAGCGACGGGACAGGGGTGACTGAAGCTTTCTCT. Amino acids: CASSDGTGVTEAFS.

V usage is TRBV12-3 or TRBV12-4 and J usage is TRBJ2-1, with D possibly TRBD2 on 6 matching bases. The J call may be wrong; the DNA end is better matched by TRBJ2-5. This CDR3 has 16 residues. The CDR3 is CASSNLASEAPETQYF. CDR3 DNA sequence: TGTGCCAGCAGTAACCTCGCTAGCGAGGCTCCGGAGACCCAGTACTTC.

The CDR3 DNA sequence: TGCGCCAGCAGCTTGACGCCTAGCGGGAGTAGTTCCTACGAGCAGTACTTC. Its protein is CASSLTPSGSSSYEQYF. The rearrangement links TRBV5-1 to TRBJ2-7, with TRBD2 matching over 10 bases. The germline gives CDR1 SGHRS, CDR2 YFSETQ. The CDR3 spans 17 residues. With V trimmed by 1 base and J by 1 base, 8 bases remained unmatched.

Written as DNA, the CDR3 is TGCAGCGTTGAAATCCGGGGTCGGGCACAAGAGACCCAGTACTTC. Encoded protein: CSVEIRGRAQETQYF. This sequence joins TRBV29-1 and TRBJ2-5, with a possible D match to TRBD2 (5 bases). The germline V and J ends were trimmed by 2 bases and 2 bases, with 15 bases remaining between them. CDR1 is SQVTM and CDR2 is ANQGSEA in the germline V gene. The CDR3 spans 15 residues.

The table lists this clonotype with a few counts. The CDR3 DNA reads as TGTGCCATCAGGATACGAGGGACTGAAGCTTTCTTT. This translates into CAIRIRGTEAFF. The chain carries TRBV10-3 and TRBJ1-1, with D hard to call. The CDR3 is 12 residues long. The germline V gene encodes CDR1 ENHRY and CDR2 SYGVKD. Deletions cut 6 bases from V and 5 bases from J, with 10 bases between.

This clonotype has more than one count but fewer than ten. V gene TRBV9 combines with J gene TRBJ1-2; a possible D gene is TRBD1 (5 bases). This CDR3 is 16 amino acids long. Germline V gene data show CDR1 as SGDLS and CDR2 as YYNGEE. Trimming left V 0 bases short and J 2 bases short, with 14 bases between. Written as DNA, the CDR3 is TGTGCCAGCAGCGTAGCTCTTCAGGGCCTCAACTATGGCTACACCTTC. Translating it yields CASSVALQGLNYGYTF. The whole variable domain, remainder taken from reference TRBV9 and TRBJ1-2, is DSGVTQTPKHLITATGQRVTLRCSPRSGDLSVYWYQQSLDQGLQFLIQYYNGEERAKGNILERFSAQQFPDLHSELNLSSLELGDSALYFCASSVALQGLNYGYTFGSGTRLTVV.

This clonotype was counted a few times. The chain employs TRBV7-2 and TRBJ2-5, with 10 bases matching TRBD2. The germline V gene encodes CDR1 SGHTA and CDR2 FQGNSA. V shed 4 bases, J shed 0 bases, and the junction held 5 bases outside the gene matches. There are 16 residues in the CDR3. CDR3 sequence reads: CASSSGTSAHQETQYF. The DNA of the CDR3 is TGTGCCAGCAGCTCAGGGACTAGCGCACACCAAGAGACCCAGTACTTC.